This T cell receptor (beta chain) was sequenced for a study of OX40 agonist ivuxolimab in advanced cancers. Findings and caveats of the study: In CD8+ T cells, expanded clones were on average more numerous than in CD4+.

As regards this clone: Its cognate antigen is unknown.

This CDR3 has 16 amino acids. CDR1 is SNHLY and CDR2 is FYNNEI in the germline V gene. V was pared by 7 bases and J by 0 bases, with 8 bases of the junction left unmatched. The assay was immunoSEQ multiplex PCR, and TCRdb's table has in-frame clones only and misses some. The sample yields approximately 58,000 clones, roughly 83% seen once. Specimen: CD4+ or CD8+ T cells sorted from blood, collected in a trial of the OX40 agonist ivuxolimab. The chain employs TRBV2 and TRBJ2-1; the match to TRBD2 covers 8 bases. The TCR sequence derives from an adult with an advanced solid tumor such as melanoma, head and neck, liver or kidney cancer. CDR3: CASTRLAPSSYNEQFF. The CDR3 nucleotides are TGTGCCAGCACTCGACTAGCGCCCAGCTCCTACAATGAGCAGTTCTTC.